A single sample gave rise to the 14 T cell receptor beta chains below, sequenced in a study of cytotoxic CD8 clonotypes in ibrutinib-treated CLL. Data came from immunoSEQ multiplex PCR; TCRdb stores just in-frame clones and leaves some out. The sample includes some 300,000 clones, approximately 80% of them seen just once. Sequences were derived from PBMCs, sampled before ibrutinib treatment. The receptors were sampled from a human donor with chronic lymphocytic leukemia.

The gene calls are TRBV28 and TRBJ2-1, with 11 bases lining up with TRBD1. The germline V gene encodes CDR1 MDHEN and CDR2 SYDVKM. The V gene end was trimmed by 6 bases and the J gene end by 6 bases; junction bases not matched to a gene: 10. There are 16 residues in the CDR3. The CDR3 region is CASSYPTGTGGNEQFF. The CDR3 coding sequence is TGTGCCAGCAGCTACCCAACCGGGACAGGGGGCAATGAGCAGTTCTTC.

Here the CDR3 DNA reads TGTGCCAGCAGCTTGTGGCTAGCGGGAGGGCCGTACGAGCAGTACTTC. Amino acid sequence: CASSLWLAGGPYEQYF. V usage is TRBV5-6 and J usage is TRBJ2-7; 12 bases are a match to TRBD2. CDR1 is SGHDT and CDR2 is YYEEEE in the germline V gene. The CDR3 runs to 16 residues. Germline trimming cut 1 base from V and 4 bases from J; bases unmatched to any gene: 6.

V gene TRBV6-5 combines with J gene TRBJ2-7, with TRBD1 matching over 10 bases. This CDR3 is 12 amino acids long. Germline V gives CDR1 MNHEY, CDR2 SVGAGI. The J segment lost 9 bases and the V segment lost 7 bases, leaving 6 bases of the junction unmatched. The CDR3 protein is CASKRQGATQYF. DNA for the CDR3: TGTGCCAGCAAAAGACAGGGGGCGACGCAGTACTTC.

This clone appeared a few times. The V and J genes are TRBV27 and TRBJ1-1; 9 nucleotides align to TRBD1. The CDR3 extends over 14 amino acids. Per the germline V gene, CDR1 is MNHEY and CDR2 is SMNVEV (reference sequence). With V trimmed by 6 bases and J by 2 bases, 4 bases remained unmatched. CDR3 in DNA: TGTGCCAGCAGCCGACAGGGGGTAAACACTGAAGCTTTCTTT. This translates into CASSRQGVNTEAFF.

The chain recombines TRBV7-6 with TRBJ2-7; 7 bases are a match to TRBD2. The J segment lost 2 bases and the V segment lost 1 base, leaving 8 bases of the junction unmatched. This CDR3 region has 16 residues. CDR1 is SGHVS, CDR2 FNYEAQ, per germline. CDR3 protein: CASSLGEGLETYEQYF. CDR3 bases: TGTGCCAGCAGCTTAGGTGAAGGACTAGAGACCTACGAGCAGTACTTC.

This sequence joins TRBV11-2 and TRBJ2-2; unclear D gene. This CDR3 has 15 residues. Germline values: CDR1 SGHAT, CDR2 FQNNGV. V was clipped by 8 bases and J by 0 bases, with 13 bases between them. The CDR3 reads CASSRRRANTGELFF. Written as DNA, the CDR3 is TGTGCCAGCTCGCGAAGGCGTGCGAACACCGGGGAGCTGTTTTTT.

V usage is TRBV4-3 and J usage is TRBJ2-3, with D perhaps TRBD1 or TRBD2 (5 bases each). From germline, CDR1 is LGHNA and CDR2 YSLEER. V shed 5 bases and J shed 2 bases, with 17 bases lying between them. The length of the CDR3 is 16 residues. In DNA form, the CDR3 reads TGCGCCAGCAGCGAAGGGCGGACTGGACACACAGATACGCAGTATTTT. Translation gives CASSEGRTGHTDTQYF.

This clone was observed once. The V gene is TRBV27, the J gene TRBJ2-7, with D perhaps matching TRBD1 (6 bases). Deletions cut 3 bases from V and 3 bases from J, with 9 bases between. The length of the CDR3 is 13 residues. Germline V CDR1 and CDR2: MNHEY, SMNVEV (reference sequence). CDR3 coding DNA: TGTGCCAGCAGTTTTGGGACACTCTACGAGCAGTACTTC. It encodes CASSFGTLYEQYF.

The chain carries TRBV5-1 and TRBJ1-2; the D is unclear. Per the germline V gene, CDR1 is SGHRS and CDR2 is YFSETQ. The CDR3 consists of 14 residues. Trimming shortened V by 3 bases and J by 1 base, and 10 bases separated the two germline ends. CDR3 amino acids: CASSSGVNNYGYTF. In DNA, the CDR3 is TGCGCCAGCAGCTCGGGAGTCAATAACTATGGCTACACCTTC.

The chain joins TRBV14 to TRBJ1-1, with TRBD1 matching 8 bases. The CDR3 contains 15 residues. V shed 4 bases, J shed 5 bases, and the junction held 9 bases outside the gene matches. Looked up from germline, CDR1 is SGHDN and CDR2 is FVKESK. The CDR3 protein is CASSLLAGGRTEAFF. In DNA, the CDR3 is TGTGCCAGCAGCCTCCTCGCAGGGGGCCGGACTGAAGCTTTCTTT.

This clone was seen a single time. The chain recombines TRBV6-5 with TRBJ2-1; 8 bases line up with TRBD2. Germline assignment: CDR1 MNHEY and CDR2 SVGAGI. The CDR3 length is 16 residues. Trimming took 2 bases from V and 5 from J; bases not matched to a gene: 8. The CDR3 here is CASSYRAGATDNEQFF. The DNA of the CDR3 is TGTGCCAGCAGTTACCGAGCGGGAGCAACGGACAATGAGCAGTTCTTC.

The chain recombines TRBV15 with TRBJ2-7; no reliable D call. V shed 0 bases and J shed 7 bases, with 10 bases lying between them. The V gene's germline CDR1 is LNHNV and CDR2 YYDKDF (reference sequence). The CDR3 contains 13 residues. The CDR3 bases are TGTGCCACCAGCAGAGATCTCCACTGGGAGCAGTACTTC. As protein: CATSRDLHWEQYF.

This chain connects TRBV27 to TRBJ2-1; tentatively, D is TRBD2 (5 bases). There are 14 residues in the CDR3. Germline V lookup: CDR1 MNHEY, CDR2 SMNVEV (reference sequence). Deletions cut 6 bases from V and 2 bases from J, with 11 bases between. The CDR3 bases are TGTGCCAGCAGAAGCGGCCTAACCTACAATGAGCAGTTCTTC. Translation gives CASRSGLTYNEQFF.

V usage is TRBV4-3 and J usage is TRBJ1-2, with 7 bases aligning to TRBD1. CDR1 and CDR2 (germline): LGHNA, YSLEER. The CDR3 length is 15 residues. The ends lost 4 bases at V and 4 bases at J; junction bases unmatched: 9. Here the CDR3 reads CASSPGTVLVYGYTF. Written as DNA, the CDR3 is TGCGCCAGCAGCCCTGGGACAGTCCTAGTCTATGGCTACACCTTC.